The entry that follows covers one T cell receptor (beta chain) sequence. This sample was included in a study of blood T cell repertoires in COVID-19. Study overall: The analysed material was cDNA or gDNA that came from T cells, B-cell-depleted T cells, or PBMCs.

Original methodology: Researchers report that nucleated cell counts were estimated from reference gene primer amplification. TCRdb's copy holds only in-frame clones and misses some; the assay was immunoSEQ multiplex PCR. That table furnishes V, J and clone size, whereas the DNA furnished D and trimming. The sample contains hundreds of thousands of clones, 80% to 90% of which appear only once. From germline, CDR1 is MNHEY and CDR2 SMNVEV (reference sequence). The CDR3 totals 14 residues. V trimming: 2 bases; J trimming: 3 bases; junction bases outside the gene matches: 1. The sequence was obtained from a woman between 45 and 65 years old who had recovered from COVID-19. The specimen was PBMCs or T cells enriched from blood (not recorded which). This chain links TRBV27 with TRBJ2-7; 10 bases align to TRBD2. CDR3 DNA: TGTGCCAGCAGTTTAACTAGCGGGGTCTACGAGCAGTACTTC. Translated: CASSLTSGVYEQYF.